These T cell receptor beta chains were read from a single sample in a study of CD8+ T cells in alopecia areata. The method was immunoSEQ multiplex PCR; TCRdb's version includes in-frame clones alone and lacks a portion of them. The profile shows almost 250,000 clones, roughly two thirds of them singletons. This specimen consisted of CD4+ T cells sorted from blood, obtained at week 0. The receptor source for this set is a human donor with alopecia areata. Each CDR3 is given with its conserved first and last residue. Each record gives: V gene, J gene, D gene, clone size, CDR3 DNA, CDR3 protein. D genes are given only for firm matches. Some rows have no size entry. The others give once, few or many, or a class for an expanded clone.

V gene: TRBV4-2; J gene: TRBJ1-6; D gene: TRBD1; clone size: NA; CDR3 DNA: TGTGCCAGCAGCCGGGGGACAGGGTGGTCACCCCTCCACTTT; CDR3 protein: CASSRGTGWSPLHF
V gene: TRBV2; J gene: TRBJ1-3; D gene: TRBD1; clone size: NA; CDR3 DNA: TGTGCCAGCAGTAGGACAGGGAACTCTGGAAACACCATATATTTT; CDR3 protein: CASSRTGNSGNTIYF
V gene: TRBV9; J gene: TRBJ1-2; D gene: NA; clone size: NA; CDR3 DNA: TGTGCCAGCAGCGTAGAAGGGAGCTATGGCTACACCTTC; CDR3 protein: CASSVEGSYGYTF
V gene: TRBV18; J gene: TRBJ2-5; D gene: NA; clone size: NA; CDR3 DNA: TGTGCCAGCTCCCTACCACCCTTTCAAGAGACCCAGTACTTC; CDR3 protein: CASSLPPFQETQYF
V gene: TRBV19; J gene: TRBJ2-6; D gene: NA; clone size: NA; CDR3 DNA: TGTGCCAGTAGTATGGGACGGATTTCTGGGGCCAACGTCCTGACTTTC; CDR3 protein: CASSMGRISGANVLTF
V gene: TRBV4-2; J gene: TRBJ2-4; D gene: NA; clone size: few; CDR3 DNA: TGTGCCAGCAGCCCACATGTCGGGGGCTCCGGCAAAAACATTCAGTACTTC; CDR3 protein: CASSPHVGGSGKNIQYF
V gene: TRBV29-1; J gene: TRBJ2-5; D gene: TRBD2; clone size: NA; CDR3 DNA: TGCAGCGTCGAGCCGGGACTAGCGGGTGGGACCCAGTACTTC; CDR3 protein: CSVEPGLAGGTQYF
V gene: TRBV2; J gene: TRBJ2-7; D gene: NA; clone size: few; CDR3 DNA: TGTGCCAGCAGTGAGTACGAGCAGTACTTC; CDR3 protein: CASSEYEQYF
V gene: TRBV9; J gene: TRBJ2-3; D gene: NA; clone size: NA; CDR3 DNA: TGTGCCAGCAGCGTTAGCGCTACAGATACGCAGTATTTT; CDR3 protein: CASSVSATDTQYF
V gene: TRBV5-6; J gene: TRBJ1-5; D gene: TRBD1; clone size: few; CDR3 DNA: TGTGCCAGCAGCTTACAGGGGCCGGGTCAGCCCCAGCATTTT; CDR3 protein: CASSLQGPGQPQHF
V gene: TRBV5-4; J gene: TRBJ2-1; D gene: NA; clone size: NA; CDR3 DNA: TGTGCCAGCAGCTTGGGCAGCCCAGAATACAATGAGCAGTTCTTC; CDR3 protein: CASSLGSPEYNEQFF
V gene: TRBV10-3; J gene: TRBJ2-5; D gene: NA; clone size: NA; CDR3 DNA: TGTGCCATCAGCCAGACTAGAGAGACCCAGTACTTC; CDR3 protein: CAISQTRETQYF
V gene: TRBV6-5; J gene: TRBJ1-1; D gene: NA; clone size: few; CDR3 DNA: TGTGCCAGCAGGGCGGGGACTGAAGCTTTCTTT; CDR3 protein: CASRAGTEAFF
V gene: TRBV29-1; J gene: TRBJ1-4; D gene: NA; clone size: NA; CDR3 DNA: TGCAGCGTTGTCGGGGTCGGGAATGAAAAACTGTTTTTT; CDR3 protein: CSVVGVGNEKLFF
V gene: TRBV19; J gene: TRBJ2-5; D gene: NA; clone size: NA; CDR3 DNA: TGTGCCAGTAGTATGGGGGCTAGCGGATCTTTGCAAGAGACCCAGTACTTC; CDR3 protein: CASSMGASGSLQETQYF
V gene: TRBV5-4; J gene: TRBJ2-1; D gene: TRBD2; clone size: few; CDR3 DNA: TGTGCCAGCAGCCCCGTAGAAGCGGGGGGGCCCCATGAGCAGTTCTTC; CDR3 protein: CASSPVEAGGPHEQFF
V gene: TRBV30; J gene: TRBJ1-2; D gene: NA; clone size: NA; CDR3 DNA: TGTGCCTGGAGTGCTCATAGTTGGTATGGCTACACCTTC; CDR3 protein: CAWSAHSWYGYTF
V gene: TRBV5-1; J gene: TRBJ1-6; D gene: NA; clone size: NA; CDR3 DNA: TGCGCCAGCAGCTTAAGAGGTCGGGGGGATAATTCACCCCTCCACTTT; CDR3 protein: CASSLRGRGDNSPLHF
V gene: TRBV29-1; J gene: TRBJ2-7; D gene: NA; clone size: NA; CDR3 DNA: TGCAGCGTTGCCTACAGGGAGAACGAGCAGTACTTC; CDR3 protein: CSVAYRENEQYF
V gene: TRBV27; J gene: TRBJ1-1; D gene: NA; clone size: NA; CDR3 DNA: TGTGCCAGCAGTTCGGGACATTCGGCTTTCTTT; CDR3 protein: CASSSGHSAFF
V gene: TRBV7-6; J gene: TRBJ1-3; D gene: NA; clone size: NA; CDR3 DNA: TGTGCCAGCAGCAAAGGGGCCTTGGATGGAAACACCATATATTTT; CDR3 protein: CASSKGALDGNTIYF
V gene: TRBV29-1; J gene: TRBJ1-1; D gene: NA; clone size: few; CDR3 DNA: TGCAGCGTTGGCGGGGGAATGAACACTGAAGCTTTCTTT; CDR3 protein: CSVGGGMNTEAFF
V gene: TRBV2; J gene: TRBJ2-3; D gene: NA; clone size: NA; CDR3 DNA: TGTGCCAGCCTCCGAGTACGCACAGATACGCAGTATTTT; CDR3 protein: CASLRVRTDTQYF
V gene: TRBV7-6; J gene: TRBJ1-1; D gene: NA; clone size: NA; CDR3 DNA: TGTGCCAGCAGCTTAGCTCCAGGGGAGAACACTGAAGCTTTCTTT; CDR3 protein: CASSLAPGENTEAFF
V gene: TRBV9; J gene: TRBJ2-7; D gene: TRBD1; clone size: NA; CDR3 DNA: TGTGCCAGCAGCGCGGGGACAGGGGGTCCCCACGAGCAGTACTTC; CDR3 protein: CASSAGTGGPHEQYF
V gene: TRBV5-1; J gene: TRBJ1-1; D gene: NA; clone size: NA; CDR3 DNA: TGCGCCAGCAACCCAGGGATCGGGACTGAAGCTTTCTTT; CDR3 protein: CASNPGIGTEAFF
V gene: TRBV30; J gene: TRBJ2-5; D gene: NA; clone size: NA; CDR3 DNA: TGTGCCTGGGTGGGGGAAGAGACCCAGTACTTC; CDR3 protein: CAWVGEETQYF
V gene: TRBV30; J gene: TRBJ1-3; D gene: NA; clone size: NA; CDR3 DNA: TGTGCCTGGAGTGTATTCGGGGCCCTCTCTGGAAACACCATATATTTT; CDR3 protein: CAWSVFGALSGNTIYF
V gene: TRBV4-2; J gene: TRBJ1-5; D gene: TRBD1; clone size: NA; CDR3 DNA: TGTGCCAGCCGCCGGGACAGGGAAAGCAATCAGCCCCAGCATTTT; CDR3 protein: CASRRDRESNQPQHF
V gene: TRBV5-1; J gene: TRBJ2-5; D gene: TRBD2; clone size: few; CDR3 DNA: TGCGCCAGCAGCTGGGGACTAGCGGGGGAAGAGACCCAGTACTTC; CDR3 protein: CASSWGLAGEETQYF
V gene: TRBV9; J gene: TRBJ2-4; D gene: TRBD2; clone size: once; CDR3 DNA: TGTGCCAGCAGCGCCTCGTGGGAGCGGGGGAATAGGAACATTCAGTACTTC; CDR3 protein: CASSASWERGNRNIQYF
V gene: TRBV10-3; J gene: TRBJ2-7; D gene: TRBD1; clone size: NA; CDR3 DNA: TGTGCCATCAGGCCGGGACAGAGTTTTTACCGAAGCTCCTACGAGCAGTACTTC; CDR3 protein: CAIRPGQSFYRSSYEQYF
V gene: TRBV5-6; J gene: TRBJ1-6; D gene: NA; clone size: few; CDR3 DNA: TGTGCCAGCAGCTGGGCCAGGGCAGCAGGGAATTCACCCCTCCACTTT; CDR3 protein: CASSWARAAGNSPLHF
V gene: TRBV30; J gene: TRBJ1-2; D gene: NA; clone size: NA; CDR3 DNA: TGTGCCTCTAGGGGCAGGGCCCACCCCAACTATGGCTACACCTTC; CDR3 protein: CASRGRAHPNYGYTF
V gene: TRBV6-5; J gene: TRBJ1-1; D gene: TRBD1; clone size: NA; CDR3 DNA: TGTGCCAGCAGTAGGACAGGGCTCGGGACGGCGGAAGCTTTCTTT; CDR3 protein: CASSRTGLGTAEAFF
V gene: TRBV29-1; J gene: TRBJ2-5; D gene: NA; clone size: NA; CDR3 DNA: TGCAGCGGTGCGGCAGAGACCCAGTACTTC; CDR3 protein: CSGAAETQYF
V gene: TRBV6-5; J gene: TRBJ2-3; D gene: TRBD2; clone size: once; CDR3 DNA: TGTGCCAGCAGGGGACTAGCGAGCCCAGATACGCAGTATTTT; CDR3 protein: CASRGLASPDTQYF
V gene: TRBV30; J gene: TRBJ1-2; D gene: NA; clone size: NA; CDR3 DNA: TGTGCCTGGATGCCGTCAGGCGCCTATGGCTACACCTTC; CDR3 protein: CAWMPSGAYGYTF
V gene: TRBV5-1; J gene: TRBJ2-6; D gene: NA; clone size: NA; CDR3 DNA: TGCGCCAGCAGCTTTGGGGCGGCGGGCTATGGGGCCAACGTCCTGACTTTC; CDR3 protein: CASSFGAAGYGANVLTF
V gene: TRBV7-2; J gene: TRBJ2-7; D gene: TRBD1; clone size: NA; CDR3 DNA: TGTGCCAGCAGCATCCGGGACAGGGTCTACGAGCAGTACTTC; CDR3 protein: CASSIRDRVYEQYF